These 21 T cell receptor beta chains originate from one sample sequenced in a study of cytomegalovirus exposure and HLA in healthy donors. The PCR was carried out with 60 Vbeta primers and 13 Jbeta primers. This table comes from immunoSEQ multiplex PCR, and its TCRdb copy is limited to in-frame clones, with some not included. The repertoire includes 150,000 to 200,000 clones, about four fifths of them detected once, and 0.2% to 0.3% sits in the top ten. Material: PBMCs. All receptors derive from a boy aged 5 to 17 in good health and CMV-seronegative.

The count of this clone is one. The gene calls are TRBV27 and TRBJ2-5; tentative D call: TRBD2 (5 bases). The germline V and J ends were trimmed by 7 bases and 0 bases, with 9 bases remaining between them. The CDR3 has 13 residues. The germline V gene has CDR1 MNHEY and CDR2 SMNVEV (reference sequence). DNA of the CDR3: TGTGCCAGCACTACTAGATACCAAGAGACCCAGTACTTC. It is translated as CASTTRYQETQYF.

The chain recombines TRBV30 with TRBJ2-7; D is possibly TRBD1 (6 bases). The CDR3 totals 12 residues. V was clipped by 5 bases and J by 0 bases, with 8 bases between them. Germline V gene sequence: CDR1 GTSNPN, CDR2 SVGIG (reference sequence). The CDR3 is CAWGQSSYEQYF. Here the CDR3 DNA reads TGTGCCTGGGGACAGAGCTCCTACGAGCAGTACTTC.

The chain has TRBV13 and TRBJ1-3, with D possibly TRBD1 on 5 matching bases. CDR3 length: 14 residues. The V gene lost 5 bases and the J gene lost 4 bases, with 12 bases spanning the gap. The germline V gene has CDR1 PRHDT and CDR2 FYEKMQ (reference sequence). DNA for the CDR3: TGTGCCAGCAGCGAACACAGGATCGGAAACACCATATATTTT. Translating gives CASSEHRIGNTIYF.

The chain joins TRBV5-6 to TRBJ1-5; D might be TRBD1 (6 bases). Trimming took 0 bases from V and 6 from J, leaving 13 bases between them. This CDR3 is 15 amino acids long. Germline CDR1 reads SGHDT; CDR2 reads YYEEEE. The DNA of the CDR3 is TGTGCCAGCAGCTTGGCCGGGACATCAATTCAGCCCCAGCATTTT. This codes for CASSLAGTSIQPQHF.

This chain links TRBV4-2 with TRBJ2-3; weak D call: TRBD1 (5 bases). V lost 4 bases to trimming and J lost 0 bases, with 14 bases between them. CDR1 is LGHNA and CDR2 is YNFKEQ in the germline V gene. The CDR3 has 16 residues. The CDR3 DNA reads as TGTGCCAGCAGCCCGGTACTGGGGCCCAGCACAGATACGCAGTATTTT. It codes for CASSPVLGPSTDTQYF.

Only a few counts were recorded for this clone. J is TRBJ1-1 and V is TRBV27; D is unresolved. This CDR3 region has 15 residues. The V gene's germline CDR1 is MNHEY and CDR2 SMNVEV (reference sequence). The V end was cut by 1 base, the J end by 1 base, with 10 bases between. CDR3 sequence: CASSLFASKNTEAFF. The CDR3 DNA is TGTGCCAGCAGTTTATTCGCCAGTAAGAACACTGAAGCTTTCTTT.

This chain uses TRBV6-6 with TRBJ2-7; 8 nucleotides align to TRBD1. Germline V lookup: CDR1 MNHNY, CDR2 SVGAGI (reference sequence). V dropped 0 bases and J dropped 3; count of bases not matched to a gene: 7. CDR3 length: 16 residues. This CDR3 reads CASSYSKQGANYEQYF. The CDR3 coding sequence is TGTGCCAGCAGTTACTCGAAGCAGGGGGCTAACTACGAGCAGTACTTC.

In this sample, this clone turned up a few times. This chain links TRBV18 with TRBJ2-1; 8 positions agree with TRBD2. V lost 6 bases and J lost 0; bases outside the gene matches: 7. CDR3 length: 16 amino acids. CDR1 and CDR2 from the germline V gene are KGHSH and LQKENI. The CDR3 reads CASSHSGSISYNEQFF. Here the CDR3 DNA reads TGTGCCAGCTCCCACAGCGGGAGTATCTCCTACAATGAGCAGTTCTTC.

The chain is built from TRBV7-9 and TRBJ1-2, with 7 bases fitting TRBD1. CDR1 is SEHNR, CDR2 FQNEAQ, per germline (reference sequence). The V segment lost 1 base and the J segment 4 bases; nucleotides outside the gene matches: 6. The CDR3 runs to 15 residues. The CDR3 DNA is TGTGCCAGCAGCTTAGGCAGGGGGGTCCTCTATGGCTACACCTTC. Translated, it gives CASSLGRGVLYGYTF.

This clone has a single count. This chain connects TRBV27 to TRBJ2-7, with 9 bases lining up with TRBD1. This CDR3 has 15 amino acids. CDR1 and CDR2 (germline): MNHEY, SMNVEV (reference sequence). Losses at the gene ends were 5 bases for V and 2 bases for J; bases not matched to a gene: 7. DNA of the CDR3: TGTGCCAGCAGTGACCCGGGACAGGGACCCTACGAGCAGTACTTC. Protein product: CASSDPGQGPYEQYF.

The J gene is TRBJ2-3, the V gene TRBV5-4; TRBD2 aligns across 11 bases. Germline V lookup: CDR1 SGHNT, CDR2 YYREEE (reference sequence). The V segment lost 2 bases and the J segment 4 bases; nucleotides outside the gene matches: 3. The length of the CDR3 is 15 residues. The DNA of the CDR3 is TGTGCCAGCAGCTTTAGCGGGAGGGGAGCAGATACGCAGTATTTT. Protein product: CASSFSGRGADTQYF. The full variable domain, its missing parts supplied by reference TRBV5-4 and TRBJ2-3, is ETGVTQSPTHLIKTRGQQVTLRCSSQSGHNTVSWYQQALGQGPQFIFQYYREEENGRGNFPPRFSGLQFPNYSSELNVNALELDDSALYLCASSFSGRGADTQYFGPGTRLTVL.

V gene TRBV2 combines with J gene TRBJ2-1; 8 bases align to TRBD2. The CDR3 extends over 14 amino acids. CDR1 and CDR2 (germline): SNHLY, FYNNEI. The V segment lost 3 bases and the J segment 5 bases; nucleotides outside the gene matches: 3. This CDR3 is CASSDSGGDNEQFF. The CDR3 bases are TGTGCCAGCAGTGACAGCGGGGGAGACAATGAGCAGTTCTTC.

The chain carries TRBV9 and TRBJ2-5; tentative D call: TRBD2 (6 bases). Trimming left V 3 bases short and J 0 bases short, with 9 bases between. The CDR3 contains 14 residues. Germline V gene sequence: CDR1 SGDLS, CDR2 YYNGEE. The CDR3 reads CASSEGTYQETQYF. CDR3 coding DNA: TGTGCCAGCAGCGAAGGGACTTACCAAGAGACCCAGTACTTC.

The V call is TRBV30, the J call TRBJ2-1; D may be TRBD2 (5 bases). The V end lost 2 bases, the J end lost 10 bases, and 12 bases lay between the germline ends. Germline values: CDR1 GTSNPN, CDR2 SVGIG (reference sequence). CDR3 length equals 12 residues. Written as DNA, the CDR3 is TGTGCCTGGAGTCCGCGGGCCGGGGAGCAGTTCTTC. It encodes CAWSPRAGEQFF. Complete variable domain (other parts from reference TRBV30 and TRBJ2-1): SQTIHQWPATLVQPVGSPLSLECTVEGTSNPNLYWYRQAAGRGLQLLFYSVGIGQISSEVPQNLSASRPQDRQFILSSKKLLLSDSGFYLCAWSPRAGEQFFGPGTRLTVL.

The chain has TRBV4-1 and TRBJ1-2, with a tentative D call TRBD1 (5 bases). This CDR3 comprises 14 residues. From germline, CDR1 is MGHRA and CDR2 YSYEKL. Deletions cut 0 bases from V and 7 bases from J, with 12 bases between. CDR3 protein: CASSQEGQGRGYTF. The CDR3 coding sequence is TGCGCCAGCAGCCAAGAAGGGCAGGGTCGTGGCTACACCTTC.

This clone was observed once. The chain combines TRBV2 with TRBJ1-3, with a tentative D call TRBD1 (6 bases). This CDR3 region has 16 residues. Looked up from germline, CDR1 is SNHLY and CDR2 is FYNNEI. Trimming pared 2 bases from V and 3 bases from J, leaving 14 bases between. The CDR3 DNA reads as TGTGCCAGCAGTGAATCCCGGACAGCCTTTGGAAACACCATATATTTT. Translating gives CASSESRTAFGNTIYF.

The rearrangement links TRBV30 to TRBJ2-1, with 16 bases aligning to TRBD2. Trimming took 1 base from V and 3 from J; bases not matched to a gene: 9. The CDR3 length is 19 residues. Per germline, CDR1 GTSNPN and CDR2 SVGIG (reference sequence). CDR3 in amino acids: CAWSGIGTSGRDFYNEQFF. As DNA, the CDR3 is TGTGCCTGGAGTGGGATCGGGACTAGCGGGAGGGACTTCTACAATGAGCAGTTCTTC.

Written as DNA, the CDR3 is TGCGCCAGCAGGGCCCTTCTCAGCGGGGGGCCTGACACAGATACGCAGTATTTT. The encoded protein is CASRALLSGGPDTDTQYF. The chain has TRBV4-1 and TRBJ2-3, with TRBD2 identical over 9 bases. The CDR3 covers 18 residues. V shed 6 bases and J 2 bases; nucleotides not matched to a gene: 15. Germline V gene sequence: CDR1 MGHRA, CDR2 YSYEKL.

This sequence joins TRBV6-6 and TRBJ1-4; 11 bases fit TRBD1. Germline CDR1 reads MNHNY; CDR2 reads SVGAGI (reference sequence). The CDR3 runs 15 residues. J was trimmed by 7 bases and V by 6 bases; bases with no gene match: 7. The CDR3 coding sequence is TGTGCCAGCAGGATACCGGGACAGGGGGGTGAAAAACTGTTTTTT. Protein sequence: CASRIPGQGGEKLFF.

The CDR3 DNA is TGTGCCAGCAGCGCAACAGTAGGGACAGAAGAGACCCAGTACTTC. This sequence encodes CASSATVGTEETQYF. This chain links TRBV9 with TRBJ2-5, with TRBD1 identical over 7 bases. CDR1 SGDLS and CDR2 YYNGEE come from the germline V gene. With V trimmed by 3 bases and J by 3 bases, 8 bases remained unmatched. There are 15 residues in the CDR3.

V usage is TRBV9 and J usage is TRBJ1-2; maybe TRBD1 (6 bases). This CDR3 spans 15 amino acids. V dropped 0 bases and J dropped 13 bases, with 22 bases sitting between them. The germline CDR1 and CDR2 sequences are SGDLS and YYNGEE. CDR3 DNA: TGTGCCAGCAGCGTAGAGGCGGGGGGCGCGTCTGCTCTCACCTTC. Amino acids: CASSVEAGGASALTF.